This T cell receptor beta chain was sequenced during a study of graft-versus-host responses after intestinal transplantation. Study details: Multivisceral, liver-intestinal, or isolated intestinal grafts went to recipients. Each patient got anti-thymocyte globulin induction, then tacrolimus and steroids for around 3 years. Overall study results and limits: After transplant, early declines in HvG clones were associated with peak levels of circulating GvH clones. Among recipient marrow samples, GvH clones were found; some appeared first in ileum or blood.

Note on this clone: Antigen: not known.

Losses at the gene ends were 5 bases for V and 2 bases for J; bases not matched to a gene: 7. The CDR3 consists of 15 residues. Germline loops: CDR1 MNHEY, CDR2 SMNVEV (reference sequence). Sequencing was performed with immunoSEQ multiplex PCR; in TCRdb, only in-frame clones are kept and a portion is missing. Found here are 12,000 to 15,000 clones, around 94% of them singletons; the top ten hold roughly 0.7%. Here the sequenced sample was PBMCs, taken 9 days after transplant. The sequence came from a human patient who received an intestinal transplant, so some T cells may come from the graft donor. This sequence joins TRBV27 and TRBJ2-7; 9 nucleotides match TRBD1. This chain's CDR3 is CASSLRQGDPYEQYF. The DNA for the CDR3 is TGTGCCAGCAGTCTTCGACAGGGGGATCCCTACGAGCAGTACTTC.